This record covers a single T cell receptor beta chain. Its antigen is unidentified. Germline V gene data show CDR1 as SEHNR and CDR2 as FQNEAQ (reference sequence). The CDR3 covers 16 residues. Making the TCR beta cDNA relied on 5'RACE template switching with UMIs. Following a re-call of the 5' RACE reads, TCRdb has one entry per CDR3 protein and lacks DNA. This table holds 200,000 to 300,000 distinct CDR3 sequences. This record comes from a study of T cells expressing NK-cell markers. On the study more broadly: Seven sequenced donors out of eight were HCMV-seropositive, one seronegative. Study-wide findings and caveats: Among four donors, these clonotypes also ranked first in the CD3+CD56-NKG2C+ fraction.

This sequence was found in a man aged 18 to 30 in good health. The chain links TRBV7-9 to TRBJ2-2; TCRdb lists TRBD2, though no DNA is available to test this call. Sequencing was performed on blood T cells: a sorted CD56 or NKG2C T cell subset, CD4+ or CD8+ T cells, or bulk PBMC T cells (not recorded which). The CDR3 spells CASSLGWREGAGELFF.